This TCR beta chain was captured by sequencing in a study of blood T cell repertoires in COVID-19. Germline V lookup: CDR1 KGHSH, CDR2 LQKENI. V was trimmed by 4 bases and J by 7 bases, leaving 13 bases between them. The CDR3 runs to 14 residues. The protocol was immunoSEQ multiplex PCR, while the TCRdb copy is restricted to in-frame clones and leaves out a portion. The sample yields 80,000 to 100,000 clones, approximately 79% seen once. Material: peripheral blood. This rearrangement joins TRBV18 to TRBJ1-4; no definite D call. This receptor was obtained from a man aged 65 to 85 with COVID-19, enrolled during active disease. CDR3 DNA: TGTGCCAGCTCACGTGGAGGGATCTTTGAAAAACTGTTTTTT. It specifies CASSRGGIFEKLFF.